This record covers a single T cell receptor (beta chain). Its cognate antigen is unknown. Per germline, CDR1 MGHRA and CDR2 YSYEKL. The CDR3 consists of 16 residues. V lost 3 bases, J lost 5 bases, and 10 bases stayed unmatched. The sample originates from a study of T-cell memory formation after mild COVID-19. The overall study: TCR clusters were mostly donor specific.

In TCRdb, the 5' RACE reads were re-called with MiXCR into one record per CDR3 protein. The repertoire holds roughly 400,000 distinct CDR3 sequences, with around 24% as singletons. Study-wide results and limits: Unconfirmed was the SARS-CoV-2 specificity of second-wave clones that peaked on day 37.

Sequenced: PBMCs or a T cell subset sorted from them (not recorded which). The chain employs TRBV4-1 and TRBJ1-2; TRBD1 aligns across 9 bases. The TCR comes from an adult woman who had mild COVID-19 (a few samples of this study predate the infection). Cell type and time point are not known. The CDR3 sequence: CASSHPGQGNRYGYTF. In DNA, the CDR3 is TGCGCCAGCAGCCATCCGGGACAGGGTAATAGGTATGGCTACACCTTC.